Presented here are 21 T cell receptor beta chains from one specimen sequenced in a study of CD8+ T cells in alopecia areata. This sample's treatment: oral pan-JAK inhibitor, 5-10 mg twice daily. RNA was isolated and reverse transcribed to cDNA, the sequencing template. The repertoire was sequenced with immunoSEQ multiplex PCR; TCRdb's copy has only in-frame clones and lacks some. The sample yields 110,000 to 150,000 clones, 82% seen once. The source material was CD8+ T cells sorted from blood, sampled at week 4, from a patient treated with tofacitinib. The origin of the receptors is a human donor with alopecia areata.

As concerns this clone: Other DNA sequences of this sample code for an identical CDR3. The chain is built from TRBV9 and TRBJ2-5; 8 bases are a match to TRBD2. J lost 4 bases, V lost 0 bases, and 5 bases had no gene match. The germline V gene encodes CDR1 SGDLS and CDR2 YYNGEE. The CDR3 is 15 amino acids. CDR3 protein: CASSVDSGAGETQYF. The CDR3, as DNA: TGTGCCAGCAGCGTAGATAGCGGGGCGGGAGAGACCCAGTACTTC.

The rearrangement uses TRBV2 and TRBJ2-4; D is unclear. Trimming pared 1 base from V and 0 bases from J, leaving 4 bases between. Germline CDR1 and CDR2: SNHLY and FYNNEI. The CDR3 covers 14 residues. The CDR3 protein is CASSEVLAKNIQYF. The CDR3 nucleotides read TGTGCCAGCAGTGAAGTACTAGCCAAAAACATTCAGTACTTC.

A note on this clone: Sequence at one end of the junction differs from germline and may be a read error. This chain links TRBV27 with TRBJ2-1; D may match TRBD1 or TRBD2 (5 bases each). From germline, CDR1 is MNHEY and CDR2 SMNVEV (reference sequence). The CDR3 loop spans 11 amino acids. The CDR3: CATGAANGQFF. CDR3 nucleotide sequence: TGTGCCACCGGGGCGGCCAATGGGCAGTTCTTC.

The rearrangement links TRBV7-9 to TRBJ2-7, with D perhaps matching TRBD2 (5 bases). The CDR3 contains 13 residues. Germline CDR1 reads SEHNR; CDR2 reads FQNEAQ (reference sequence). Trimming shortened V by 4 bases and J by 5 bases, and 12 bases separated the two germline ends. The CDR3 sequence is CASSSREGNEQYF. Here the CDR3 DNA reads TGTGCCAGCAGCTCACGAGAGGGCAACGAGCAGTACTTC. The entire variable domain, with the rest obtained from reference TRBV7-9 and TRBJ2-7, is as follows: DTGVSQNPRHKITKRGQNVTFRCDPISEHNRLYWYRQTLGQGPEFLTYFQNEAQLEKSRLLSDRFSAERPKGSFSTLEIQRTEQGDSAMYLCASSSREGNEQYFGPGTRLTVT.

This rearrangement joins TRBV4-2 to TRBJ2-7; no clear D gene. The CDR3 consists of 14 residues. Germline V CDR1 and CDR2: LGHNA, YNFKEQ. The V and J ends lost 4 bases and 1 base respectively, with 11 bases between them. The CDR3 DNA follows: TGTGCCAGCAGCCCGCAGCAGGAATCCTACGAGCAGTACTTC. Translated, it gives CASSPQQESYEQYF.

In its sample, this clone was seen once. V is TRBV11-2 and J is TRBJ1-1; D is perhaps TRBD1 (6 bases). Germline values: CDR1 SGHAT, CDR2 FQNNGV. The CDR3 runs 11 residues. V was clipped by 4 bases and J by 12 bases, with 12 bases between them. The CDR3, as DNA: TGTGCCAGCAGCTCCGGACAGCCGCCTTTCTTT. Translated: CASSSGQPPFF.

The chain has TRBV4-1 and TRBJ2-7; D uncertain. The CDR3 is 13 amino acids. Trimming cost V 0 bases and J 2 bases, with 5 bases left between them. Germline V lookup: CDR1 MGHRA, CDR2 YSYEKL. Written as DNA, the CDR3 is TGCGCCAGCAGCCAAGACATAACCTACGAGCAGTACTTC. This translates into CASSQDITYEQYF.

This chain joins TRBV9 and TRBJ2-2, with TRBD1 as a possible D gene (6 bases). The V and J ends lost 6 bases and 7 bases respectively, with 13 bases between them. This CDR3 is built from 13 residues. In germline, CDR1 is SGDLS, CDR2 YYNGEE. The DNA of the CDR3 is TGTGCCAGCACTCCCAGGGGTGGCGGGGAGCTGTTTTTT. Translation: CASTPRGGGELFF.

The CDR3 region is CASSLGWETRGYTF. CDR3 coding DNA: TGCGCCAGCAGCTTAGGATGGGAGACCAGAGGCTACACCTTC. The chain is built from TRBV5-1 and TRBJ1-2; D is ambiguous. Germline CDR1 reads SGHRS; CDR2 reads YFSETQ. Trimming left V 2 bases short and J 8 bases short, with 16 bases between. The CDR3 contains 14 residues.

This clone has a handful of counts. The rearrangement joins TRBV2 to TRBJ2-1; perhaps D is TRBD1 or TRBD2 (6 bases each). The germline V and J ends were trimmed by 5 bases and 8 bases, with 13 bases remaining between them. Germline CDR1 and CDR2: SNHLY and FYNNEI. The CDR3 runs 13 residues. The CDR3: CASSYSGADEQFF. CDR3 DNA: TGTGCCAGCAGTTACTCGGGGGCTGATGAGCAGTTCTTC.

The chain links TRBV27 to TRBJ2-3; 8 bases agree with TRBD1. The length of the CDR3 is 14 residues. The trim removed 7 bases at V and 2 bases at J, leaving 5 bases unmatched. Germline assignment: CDR1 MNHEY and CDR2 SMNVEV (reference sequence). CDR3 sequence reads: CASTLGQATDTQYF. DNA of the CDR3: TGTGCCAGCACCCTGGGACAGGCCACAGATACGCAGTATTTT.

The chain is built from TRBV5-6 and TRBJ1-1, with a weak D call TRBD1 (5 bases). V was shortened by 2 bases and J by 0 bases, with 20 bases between the two germline ends. This CDR3 comprises 18 residues. CDR1 and CDR2 (germline): SGHDT, YYEEEE. The CDR3 here is CASSLGVYRPMMNTEAFF. CDR3 coding DNA: TGTGCCAGCAGCTTAGGGGTTTACAGGCCCATGATGAACACTGAAGCTTTCTTT.

The chain combines TRBV7-6 with TRBJ2-6; D remains unclear. CDR1 and CDR2 (germline): SGHVS, FNYEAQ. V dropped 0 bases and J dropped 0 bases, with 3 bases sitting between them. This CDR3 has 15 residues. CDR3 protein: CASSLAPSGANVLTF. The CDR3 DNA sequence: TGTGCCAGCAGCTTAGCCCCCTCTGGGGCCAACGTCCTGACTTTC.

The rearrangement uses TRBV28 and TRBJ2-5, with TRBD1 matching 7 bases. After removal of 1 base from V and 2 bases from J, the junction contained 4 bases not matched to a gene. Looked up from germline, CDR1 is MDHEN and CDR2 is SYDVKM. CDR3 length: 15 amino acids. CDR3 coding DNA: TGTGCCAGCAGTTTATTTCGGGACAGACAAGAGACCCAGTACTTC. Translating it yields CASSLFRDRQETQYF.

This chain joins TRBV10-2 and TRBJ2-7, with 10 positions matching TRBD1. From germline, CDR1 is WSHSY and CDR2 SAAADI. The CDR3 has 14 residues. Trimming removed 6 bases from V and 4 bases from J; junction bases left unmatched: 6. In DNA, the CDR3 is TGCGCCAGCAGCGGGACAGGGGACCCTTACGAGCAGTACTTC. Translation: CASSGTGDPYEQYF.

The rearrangement links TRBV5-1 to TRBJ2-1, with D perhaps assigned TRBD1 or TRBD2 (5 bases each). The germline V gene has CDR1 SGHRS and CDR2 YFSETQ. There are 13 residues in the CDR3. The V end lost 4 bases, the J end lost 9 bases, and 14 bases lay between the germline ends. The CDR3 here is CASSPGTRPEQFF. The CDR3 nucleotides are TGCGCCAGCAGCCCGGGGACGAGGCCTGAGCAGTTCTTC. Full variable domain (rest looked up from reference TRBV5-1 and TRBJ2-1): KAGVTQTPRYLIKTRGQQVTLSCSPISGHRSVSWYQQTPGQGLQFLFEYFSETQRNKGNFPGRFSGRQFSNSRSEMNVSTLELGDSALYLCASSPGTRPEQFFGPGTRLTVL.

With regard to this clone: A junction end diverges from the germline sequence, so it may reflect a read error. The genes are TRBV7-8 and TRBJ2-7, with D maybe TRBD2 (5 bases). CDR1 is SGHVS and CDR2 is FQNEAQ in the germline V gene. This CDR3 spans 13 amino acids. The CDR3 DNA follows: TGTGCCAGCGGAGGTGAAGGCTCCCACGAGCAGTACTTC. Its protein product is CASGGEGSHEQYF.

This clone was counted only a few times. CDR3 amino acids: CASSLGTGYYEQYF. CDR3 nucleotides: TGTGCCAGCAGCTTAGGGACAGGATACTACGAGCAGTACTTC. The V call is TRBV13, the J call TRBJ2-7; possibly TRBD1 for D (6 bases). The germline V gene encodes CDR1 PRHDT and CDR2 FYEKMQ (reference sequence). The CDR3 runs to 14 residues. The ends were cut back, 0 bases at V and 3 bases at J, with 9 bases in the middle.

CDR3 sequence: CASSLGAGEDGYTF. The CDR3 DNA reads TGCGCCAGCAGCTTGGGGGCTGGCGAAGATGGCTACACCTTC. The V and J genes are TRBV5-1 and TRBJ1-2; no firm D call. Germline V gene lookup returns CDR1 SGHRS and CDR2 YFSETQ. CDR3 length: 14 residues. V was clipped by 0 bases and J by 6 bases, with 12 bases between them.

The rearrangement uses TRBV27 and TRBJ2-2, with 7 nucleotides matching TRBD1. Germline values: CDR1 MNHEY, CDR2 SMNVEV (reference sequence). V gave up 6 bases and J gave up 4 bases; unmatched junction bases: 5. The CDR3 consists of 14 residues. CDR3 sequence reads: CASSLGTATGELFF. The CDR3 region has the DNA TGTGCCAGCAGCTTGGGGACAGCCACCGGGGAGCTGTTTTTT.

The chain combines TRBV11-2 with TRBJ2-3, with TRBD2 matching over 10 bases. This CDR3 comprises 17 residues. In germline, CDR1 is SGHAT, CDR2 FQNNGV. The J segment lost 5 bases and the V segment lost 1 base, leaving 9 bases of the junction unmatched. This CDR3 reads CASSLGRSGGAGDTQYF. CDR3 in DNA: TGTGCCAGCAGCTTAGGGAGGAGCGGGGGGGCCGGAGATACGCAGTATTTT.